The 10 T cell receptor beta chains given below trace back to one sample, sequenced in a study of vaccination effects on CD4 cells after COVID-19. Following 10 days of culture, CD4+ T cells were isolated. Only in-frame clones appear in the TCRdb table, and some are missing; sequencing was by immunoSEQ multiplex PCR. The data show approximately 46,000 clones, roughly 80% seen once. These receptors lack a known antigen. The specimen comprised CD4+ T cells from PBMCs cultured without peptide, sampled before COVID-19 vaccination. The receptors here all came from a human donor who had a prior SARS-CoV-2 infection.

This chain connects TRBV7-3 to TRBJ2-1, with 7 bases matching TRBD2. The V gene's germline CDR1 is SGHTA and CDR2 FQGTGA. The CDR3 is 14 amino acids. J gave up 6 bases and V 5 bases, and 7 bases lay outside the gene matches. CDR3 loop: CASSQQAGTNEQFF. The DNA of the CDR3 is TGTGCCAGCAGCCAACAAGCGGGGACCAATGAGCAGTTCTTC.

Only one count was recorded for this clone. The chain joins TRBV5-6 to TRBJ2-2; no clear D. CDR3 length: 13 residues. Between the trimmed V and J ends, which lost 3 bases and 7 bases, there was a span of 10 bases. Looked up from germline, CDR1 is SGHDT and CDR2 is YYEEEE. This CDR3 is CASSSDPGGELFF. The DNA of the CDR3 is TGTGCCAGCAGCTCCGACCCAGGCGGGGAGCTGTTTTTT.

There are a few counts of this clone. The rearrangement uses TRBV9 and TRBJ2-2; 9 positions agree with TRBD1. The CDR3 runs 17 residues. J lost 3 bases, V lost 4 bases, and 10 bases had no gene match. CDR1 is SGDLS and CDR2 is YYNGEE in the germline V gene. The CDR3 loop reads CASSPPHRGLDTGELFF. CDR3 bases: TGTGCCAGCAGCCCCCCTCACAGGGGGCTCGACACCGGGGAGCTGTTTTTT.

The CDR3 sequence: CASSQDEFQDGGQYF. Here the CDR3 DNA reads TGCGCCAGCAGCCAAGACGAGTTTCAGGACGGGGGGCAGTACTTC. J is TRBJ2-7 and V is TRBV4-1; TRBD2 is a possible D gene (6 bases). The length of the CDR3 is 15 residues. The V and J ends lost 0 bases and 9 bases respectively, with 18 bases between them. Germline V gives CDR1 MGHRA, CDR2 YSYEKL.

This chain uses TRBV7-8 with TRBJ2-2, with D possibly being TRBD1 (5 bases). CDR1 is SGHVS, CDR2 FQNEAQ, per germline. With 1 base removed from V and 1 base from J, the gap between germline ends came to 10 bases. The CDR3 runs 16 residues. CDR3 region: CASSLGAGQNTGELFF. The CDR3 coding sequence is TGTGCCAGCAGCTTAGGGGCAGGACAGAACACCGGGGAGCTGTTTTTT.

This clone occurred a few times. The V call is TRBV2, the J call TRBJ1-6, with D uncertain. CDR3 size: 14 residues. Germline CDR1 reads SNHLY; CDR2 reads FYNNEI. Trimming removed 4 bases from V and 11 bases from J, with 15 bases in between. The CDR3 DNA follows: TGTGCCAGCAGTGTAACACTCCTAGTCCCACCCCTCCACTTT. Its translation: CASSVTLLVPPLHF.

The CDR3 region has the DNA TGTGCCTGGAGTGCCGACAGGGGTAGTCAGCCCCAGCATTTT. It is translated as CAWSADRGSQPQHF. The rearrangement joins TRBV30 to TRBJ1-5; the match to TRBD1 covers 8 bases. Germline values: CDR1 GTSNPN, CDR2 SVGIG (reference sequence). This CDR3 has 14 residues. The trim removed 1 base at V and 6 bases at J, leaving 5 bases unmatched. The full variable domain, with the rest looked up from reference TRBV30 and TRBJ1-5, is SQTIHQWPATLVQPVGSPLSLECTVEGTSNPNLYWYRQAAGRGLQLLFYSVGIGQISSEVPQNLSASRPQDRQFILSSKKLLLSDSGFYLCAWSADRGSQPQHFGDGTRLSIL.

The gene calls are TRBV4-1 and TRBJ1-2; D call uncertain. The CDR3 runs 15 residues. V lost 0 bases and J 4 bases, leaving 12 bases between the germline ends. Germline CDR1 reads MGHRA; CDR2 reads YSYEKL. The CDR3 DNA reads as TGCGCCAGCAGCCAAGACGAGGGTATTACCTATGGCTACACCTTC. Amino acids: CASSQDEGITYGYTF.

J is TRBJ1-5 and V is TRBV6-2 or TRBV6-3; 7 bases fit TRBD1. Trimming at V came to 5 bases and at J to 4 bases, leaving 5 bases not matched to a gene. From germline, CDR1 is MNHEY and CDR2 SVGEGT. This CDR3 is 14 amino acids long. Here the CDR3 reads CASSQQGPNQPQHF. In DNA form, the CDR3 reads TGTGCCAGCAGTCAACAGGGGCCTAATCAGCCCCAGCATTTT.

This clone was seen a handful of times. CDR3 DNA sequence: TGTGCCAGCAGCCCCACAGGGGCCGGGAACACTGAAGCTTTCTTT. It yields the protein CASSPTGAGNTEAFF. The V call is TRBV27, the J call TRBJ1-1, with 7 bases fitting TRBD1. J was trimmed by 1 base and V by 6 bases; bases with no gene match: 8. The CDR3 extends over 15 amino acids. Germline V gene data show CDR1 as MNHEY and CDR2 as SMNVEV (reference sequence).